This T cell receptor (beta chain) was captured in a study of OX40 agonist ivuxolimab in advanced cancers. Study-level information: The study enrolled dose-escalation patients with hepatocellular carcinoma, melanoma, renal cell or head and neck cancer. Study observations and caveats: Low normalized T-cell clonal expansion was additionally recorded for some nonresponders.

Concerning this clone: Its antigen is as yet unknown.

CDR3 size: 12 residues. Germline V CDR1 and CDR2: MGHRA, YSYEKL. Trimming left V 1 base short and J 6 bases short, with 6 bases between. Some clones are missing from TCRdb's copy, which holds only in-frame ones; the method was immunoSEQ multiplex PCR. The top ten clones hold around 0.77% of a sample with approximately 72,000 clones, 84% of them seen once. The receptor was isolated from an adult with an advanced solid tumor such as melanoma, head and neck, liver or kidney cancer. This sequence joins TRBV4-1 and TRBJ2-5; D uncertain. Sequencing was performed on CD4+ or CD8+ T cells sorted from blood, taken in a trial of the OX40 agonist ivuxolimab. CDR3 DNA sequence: TGCGCCAGCAGCCAAGTACAGCAGACCCAGTACTTC. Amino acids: CASSQVQQTQYF.